Listed below are T cell receptor beta chains from one sample, sequenced in a study of beta chain features in type 1 diabetes. Sequencing used immunoSEQ multiplex PCR; TCRdb keeps in-frame clones, though not all of them. The sample includes about 150,000 clones, around a tenth of them seen just once. Input material: central memory CD4+ T cells from blood. The receptor source for this set is a man younger than 40 with type 1 diabetes. Each CDR3 is given with its conserved first and last residue. A D gene is named only where the DNA matches it firmly. Clone size is shown for a subset of rows, as once, few, many or a class of expanded clone.

d_gene	abundance	v_gene	j_gene	CDR3aa	CDR3nt
-	-	TRBV7-3	TRBJ2-2	CASRPPGANTGELFF	TGTGCCAGCAGACCCCCGGGGGCGAACACCGGGGAGCTGTTTTTT
-	few	TRBV21-1	TRBJ2-4	CASSKERETGIGRIQYF	TGTGCCAGCAGCAAAGAGCGGGAGACTGGCATAGGCAGGATTCAGTACTTC
TRBD1	-	TRBV11-3	TRBJ2-2	CASSWTGNTGELFF	TGTGCCAGCAGCTGGACAGGGAACACCGGGGAGCTGTTTTTT
TRBD2	few	TRBV4-1	TRBJ2-1	CASYTREEEQFF	TGCGCCAGCTACACTCGGGAGGAAGAGCAGTTCTTC
-	-	TRBV27	TRBJ2-1	CASSFTRRVYNEQFF	TGTGCCAGCAGTTTCACGCGGAGAGTTTACAATGAGCAGTTCTTC
-	few	TRBV19	TRBJ1-5	CASSIRDSVASPQHF	TGTGCCAGTAGTATAAGAGACAGCGTGGCATCGCCCCAGCATTTT
TRBD2	few	TRBV5-4	TRBJ2-1	CASSLSSGAYNEQFF	TGTGCCAGCAGCTTGTCTAGCGGGGCCTACAATGAGCAGTTCTTC
-	-	TRBV21-1	TRBJ2-7	CASSQKQRQPHTYEQYF	TGTGCCAGCAGCCAAAAACAGCGACAGCCGCACACCTACGAGCAGTACTTC
-	few	TRBV18	TRBJ2-7	CASSPPGSAGAKPYEQYF	TGTGCCAGCTCACCACCGGGTTCTGCAGGGGCCAAACCATACGAGCAGTACTTC
-	-	TRBV27	TRBJ2-7	CASIKLGGKNAYEQYF	TGTGCCAGCATAAAACTCGGCGGGAAAAACGCCTACGAGCAGTACTTC
-	-	TRBV13	TRBJ2-7	CASSLFQAPYEQYF	TGTGCCAGCAGCTTATTCCAGGCCCCCTACGAGCAGTACTTC
TRBD2	few	TRBV5-1	TRBJ2-5	CASSTKLAGVQETQYF	TGCGCCAGCAGTACCAAACTAGCGGGTGTCCAAGAGACCCAGTACTTC
TRBD1	-	TRBV19	TRBJ2-1	CASSTGPVGQAYNEQFF	TGTGCCAGTAGTACTGGGCCCGTCGGACAGGCCTACAATGAGCAGTTCTTC
-	-	TRBV15	TRBJ2-6	CATSRGLGGRGSGANVLTF	TGTGCCACCAGCAGGGGTTTGGGGGGTCGGGGCTCTGGGGCCAACGTCCTGACTTTC
-	-	TRBV28	TRBJ2-7	CATFGMAGGDEQYF	TGTGCCACCTTCGGGATGGCAGGAGGCGACGAGCAGTACTTC
-	few	TRBV19	TRBJ2-6	CASSTNTGGANVLTF	TGTGCCAGTAGTACTAATACAGGAGGGGCCAACGTCCTGACTTTC
TRBD1	-	TRBV29-1	TRBJ2-5	CSVDGTGEDVETQYF	TGCAGCGTTGATGGGACAGGGGAGGATGTCGAGACCCAGTACTTC
-	few	TRBV6-5	TRBJ2-7	CASRFSGRSSYEQYF	TGTGCCAGCAGGTTTAGCGGAAGGAGCTCCTACGAGCAGTACTTC
-	few	TRBV9	TRBJ2-7	CASSVHIASSDEQYF	TGTGCCAGCAGCGTACATATAGCGAGTAGCGACGAGCAGTACTTC
-	-	TRBV19	TRBJ2-6	CASSILGVSGANVLTF	TGTGCCAGTAGTATTCTCGGGGTCTCTGGGGCCAACGTCCTGACTTTC
-	-	TRBV15	TRBJ2-2	CATNGLKQLSNTGELFF	TGTGCCACCAACGGACTAAAACAACTATCGAACACCGGGGAGCTGTTTTTT
-	-	TRBV7-9	TRBJ2-3	CASSLAGFTDTQYF	TGTGCCAGCAGCTTGGCGGGGTTCACAGATACGCAGTATTTT
TRBD1	few	TRBV28	TRBJ1-5	CAVHSQGARQPQHF	TGTGCCGTACATTCCCAGGGGGCTCGCCAGCCCCAGCATTTT
TRBD2	few	TRBV15	TRBJ2-1	CATSRATSGSGHEQFF	TGTGCCACCAGCCGTGCGACTAGCGGGAGTGGCCATGAGCAGTTCTTC
-	-	TRBV28	TRBJ1-1	CASSYRDRYEAFF	TGTGCCAGCAGTTACAGGGACCGTTATGAAGCTTTCTTT
TRBD2	-	TRBV6-1	TRBJ2-7	CASRTAVAGEHEQYF	TGTGCCAGCCGCACGGCGGTAGCGGGAGAACACGAGCAGTACTTC
-	few	TRBV7-2	TRBJ2-5	CASSLVPPILRTDF	TGTGCCAGCAGCTTAGTTCCACCTATCCTCAGGACAGACTTC
-	few	TRBV9	TRBJ2-2	CASSARGTGELFF	TGTGCCAGCAGCGCCCGGGGGACCGGGGAGCTGTTTTTT
-	-	TRBV30	TRBJ1-2	CAWSPGVYYGYTF	TGTGCCTGGAGTCCCGGGGTTTACTATGGCTACACCTTC
-	few	TRBV2	TRBJ2-7	CASGAGGEQYF	TGTGCCAGCGGTGCCGGGGGCGAGCAGTACTTC
TRBD1	-	TRBV28	TRBJ1-5	CASSSHRGFDSNQPQHF	TGTGCCAGCAGTTCCCACAGGGGGTTCGATAGCAATCAGCCCCAGCATTTT
-	-	TRBV6-5	TRBJ1-4	CASSYSTATNEKLFF	TGTGCCAGCAGTTACTCAACAGCAACTAATGAAAAACTGTTTTTT
TRBD1	-	TRBV29-1	TRBJ2-5	CSVGQGALEETQYF	TGCAGCGTGGGACAGGGGGCGTTGGAAGAGACCCAGTACTTC
-	-	TRBV7-2	TRBJ1-4	CASSAGWITNEKLFF	TGTGCCAGCAGCGCAGGGTGGATCACTAATGAAAAACTGTTTTTT
TRBD1	-	TRBV28	TRBJ1-2	CASRGPGQGFGYTF	TGTGCCAGCAGAGGCCCCGGACAGGGGTTTGGCTACACCTTC
-	few	TRBV14	TRBJ2-5	CASSKKAQETQYF	TGTGCCAGCAGCAAAAAAGCCCAAGAGACCCAGTACTTC